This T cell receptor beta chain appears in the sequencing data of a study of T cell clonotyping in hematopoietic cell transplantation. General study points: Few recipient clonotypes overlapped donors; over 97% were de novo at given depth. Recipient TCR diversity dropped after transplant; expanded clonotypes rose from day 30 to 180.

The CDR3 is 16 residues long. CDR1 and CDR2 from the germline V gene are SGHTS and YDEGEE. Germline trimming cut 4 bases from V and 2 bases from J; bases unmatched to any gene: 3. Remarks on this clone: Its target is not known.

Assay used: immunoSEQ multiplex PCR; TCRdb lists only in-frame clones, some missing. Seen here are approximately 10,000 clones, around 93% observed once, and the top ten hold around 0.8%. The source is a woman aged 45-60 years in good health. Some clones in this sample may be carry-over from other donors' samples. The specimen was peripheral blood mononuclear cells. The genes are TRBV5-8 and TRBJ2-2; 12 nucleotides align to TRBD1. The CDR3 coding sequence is TGTGCCAGCAGCCGGGACAGGGGGCTTAACACCGGGGAGCTGTTTTTT. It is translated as CASSRDRGLNTGELFF.